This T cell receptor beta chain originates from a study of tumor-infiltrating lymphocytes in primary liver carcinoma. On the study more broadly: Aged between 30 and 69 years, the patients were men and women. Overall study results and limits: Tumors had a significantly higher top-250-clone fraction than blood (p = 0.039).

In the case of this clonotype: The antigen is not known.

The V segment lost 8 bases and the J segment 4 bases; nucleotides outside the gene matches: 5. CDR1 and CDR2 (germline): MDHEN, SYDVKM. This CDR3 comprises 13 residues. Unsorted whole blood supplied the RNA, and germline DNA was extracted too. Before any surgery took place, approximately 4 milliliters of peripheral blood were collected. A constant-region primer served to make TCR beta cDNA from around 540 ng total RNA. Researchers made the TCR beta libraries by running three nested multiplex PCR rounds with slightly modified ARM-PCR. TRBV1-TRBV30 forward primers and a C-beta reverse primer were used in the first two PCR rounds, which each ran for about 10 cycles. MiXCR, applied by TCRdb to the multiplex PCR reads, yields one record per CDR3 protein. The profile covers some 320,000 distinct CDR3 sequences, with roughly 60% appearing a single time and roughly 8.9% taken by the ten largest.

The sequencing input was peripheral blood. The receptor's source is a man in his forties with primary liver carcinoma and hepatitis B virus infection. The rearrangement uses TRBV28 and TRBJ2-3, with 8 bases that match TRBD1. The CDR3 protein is CASRTGWADTQYF. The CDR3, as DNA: TGTGCCAGCCGGACAGGGTGGGCAGATACGCAGTATTTT.